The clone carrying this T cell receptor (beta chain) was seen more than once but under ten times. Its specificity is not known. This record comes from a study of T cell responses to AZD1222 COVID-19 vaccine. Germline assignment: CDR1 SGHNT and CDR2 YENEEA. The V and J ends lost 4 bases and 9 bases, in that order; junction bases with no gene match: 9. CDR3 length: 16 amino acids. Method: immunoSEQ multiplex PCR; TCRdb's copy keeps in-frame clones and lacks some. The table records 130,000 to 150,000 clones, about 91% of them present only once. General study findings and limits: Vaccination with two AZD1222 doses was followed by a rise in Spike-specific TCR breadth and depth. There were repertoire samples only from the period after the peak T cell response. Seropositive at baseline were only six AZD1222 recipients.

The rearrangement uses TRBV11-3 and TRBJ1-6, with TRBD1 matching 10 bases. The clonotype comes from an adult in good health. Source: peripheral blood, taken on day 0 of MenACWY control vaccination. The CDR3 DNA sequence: TGTGCCAGCAGCTCCTGGGTGACAGGGGGCATTTCACCCCTCCACTTT. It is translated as CASSSWVTGGISPLHF.